This TCR beta chain emerged from a study of blood T cell repertoires in COVID-19. Looking at the study overall: The cDNA or gDNA used as material had been derived from T cells, B-cell-depleted T cells, or PBMCs.

TCRdb keeps only in-frame clones here, not all; method: immunoSEQ multiplex PCR. The sample gives under 250,000 clones, approximately 90% of which show up once; more than 4.5% is in the top ten. This CDR3 is built from 14 residues. Trimming cost V 1 base and J 4 bases, with 10 bases left between them. Germline CDR1 and CDR2: SGHAT and FQNNGV. The TCR comes from a woman aged 40-49 years with acute or convalescent COVID-19. The source material was peripheral blood. The chain joins TRBV11-2 to TRBJ1-1, with D maybe TRBD1 (6 bases). CDR3 nucleotide sequence: TGTGCCAGCAGCTTAGGAGGGGGTTTCACTGAAGCTTTCTTT. This codes for CASSLGGGFTEAFF.